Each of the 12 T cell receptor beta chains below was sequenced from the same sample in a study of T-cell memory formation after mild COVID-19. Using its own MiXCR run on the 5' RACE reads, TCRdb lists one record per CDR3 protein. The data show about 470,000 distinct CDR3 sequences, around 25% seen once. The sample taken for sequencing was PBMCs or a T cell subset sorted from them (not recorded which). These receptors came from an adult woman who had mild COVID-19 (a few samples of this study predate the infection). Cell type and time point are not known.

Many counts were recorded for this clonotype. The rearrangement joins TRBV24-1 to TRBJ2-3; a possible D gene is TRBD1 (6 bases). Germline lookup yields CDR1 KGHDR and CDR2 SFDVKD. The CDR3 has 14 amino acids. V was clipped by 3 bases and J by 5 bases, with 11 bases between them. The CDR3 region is CATSDPSGEDTQYF. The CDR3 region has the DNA TGTGCCACCAGTGATCCGTCAGGGGAAGATACGCAGTATTTT.

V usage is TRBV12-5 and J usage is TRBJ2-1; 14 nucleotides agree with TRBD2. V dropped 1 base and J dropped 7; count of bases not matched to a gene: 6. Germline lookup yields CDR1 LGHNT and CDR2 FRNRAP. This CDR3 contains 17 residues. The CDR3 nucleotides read TGTGCTAGTGGTTTGGACCTTGGGACTAGCGGGAGTAATGAGCAGTTCTTC. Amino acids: CASGLDLGTSGSNEQFF.

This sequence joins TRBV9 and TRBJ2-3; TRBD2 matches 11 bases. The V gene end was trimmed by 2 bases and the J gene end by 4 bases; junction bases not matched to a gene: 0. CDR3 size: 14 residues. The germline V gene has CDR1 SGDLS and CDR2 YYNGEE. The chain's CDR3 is CASSVSGGADTQYF. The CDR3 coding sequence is TGTGCCAGCAGCGTTAGCGGGGGGGCAGATACGCAGTATTTT.

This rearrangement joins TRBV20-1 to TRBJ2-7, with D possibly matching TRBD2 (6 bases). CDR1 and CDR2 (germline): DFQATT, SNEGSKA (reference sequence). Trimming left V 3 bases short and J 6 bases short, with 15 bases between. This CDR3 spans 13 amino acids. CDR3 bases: TGCAGTGCTAGCTCGCTAGCGAGTTCCGAGCAGTACTTC. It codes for CSASSLASSEQYF.

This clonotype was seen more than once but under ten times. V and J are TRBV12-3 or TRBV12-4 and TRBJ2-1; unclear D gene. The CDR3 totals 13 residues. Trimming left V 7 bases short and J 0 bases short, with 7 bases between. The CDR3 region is CASTQSSYNEQFF. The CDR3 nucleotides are TGTGCCAGCACCCAGAGCTCCTACAATGAGCAGTTCTTC.

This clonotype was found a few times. CDR3 loop: CAVGGTGELFF. The CDR3, as DNA: TGTGCTGTGGGGGGGACCGGGGAGCTGTTTTTT. The V and J genes are TRBV7-8 and TRBJ2-2, with 7 bases aligning to TRBD2. The CDR3 consists of 11 residues. Germline V lookup: CDR1 SGHVS, CDR2 FQNEAQ.

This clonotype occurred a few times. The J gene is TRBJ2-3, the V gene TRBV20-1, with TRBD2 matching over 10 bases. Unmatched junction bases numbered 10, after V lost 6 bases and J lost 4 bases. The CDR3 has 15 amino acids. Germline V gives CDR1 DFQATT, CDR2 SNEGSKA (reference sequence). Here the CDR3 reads CSATSGRASSDTQYF. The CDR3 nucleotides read TGCAGTGCCACAAGCGGGAGGGCCTCCTCAGATACGCAGTATTTT.

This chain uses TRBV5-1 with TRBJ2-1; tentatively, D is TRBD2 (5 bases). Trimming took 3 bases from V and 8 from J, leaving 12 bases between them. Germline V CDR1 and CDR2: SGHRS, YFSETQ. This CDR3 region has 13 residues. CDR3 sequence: CASSSPFGDEQFF. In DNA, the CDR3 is TGCGCCAGCAGCTCTCCTTTCGGGGATGAGCAGTTCTTC. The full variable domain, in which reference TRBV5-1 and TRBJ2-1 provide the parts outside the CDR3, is KAGVTQTPRYLIKTRGQQVTLSCSPISGHRSVSWYQQTPGQGLQFLFEYFSETQRNKGNFPGRFSGRQFSNSRSEMNVSTLELGDSALYLCASSSPFGDEQFFGPGTRLTVL.

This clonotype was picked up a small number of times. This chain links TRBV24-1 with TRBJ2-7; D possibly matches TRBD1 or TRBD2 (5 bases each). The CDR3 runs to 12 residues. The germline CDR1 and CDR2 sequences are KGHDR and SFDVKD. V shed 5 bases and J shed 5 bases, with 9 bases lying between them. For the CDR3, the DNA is TGTGCCACCAGTGCAGGGACCCACGAGCAGTACTTC. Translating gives CATSAGTHEQYF.

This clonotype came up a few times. The CDR3 is CASSQDQWLLTDTQYF. The CDR3 DNA is TGTGCCAGCAGCCAAGATCAGTGGCTACTCACAGATACGCAGTATTTT. The gene calls are TRBV3-1 and TRBJ2-3; D remains unclear. Trimming removed 0 bases from V and 2 bases from J, with 12 bases in between. This CDR3 is 16 amino acids long. The germline CDR1 and CDR2 sequences are LGHDT and YNNKEL (reference sequence).

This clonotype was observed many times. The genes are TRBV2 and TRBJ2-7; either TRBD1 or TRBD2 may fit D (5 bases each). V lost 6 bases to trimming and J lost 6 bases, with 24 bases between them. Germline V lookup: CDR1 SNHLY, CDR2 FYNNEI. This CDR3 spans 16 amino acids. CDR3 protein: CASSNVNSAARGEQYF. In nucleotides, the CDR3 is TGTGCCAGCAGCAACGTCAACAGCGCCGCGAGGGGCGAGCAGTACTTC.

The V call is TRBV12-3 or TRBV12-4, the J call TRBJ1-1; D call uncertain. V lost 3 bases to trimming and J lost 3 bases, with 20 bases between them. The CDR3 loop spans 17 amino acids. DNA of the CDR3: TGTGCCAGCAGTTTCCCCCGAGGAGCGTCCGCGGACACTGAAGCTTTCTTT. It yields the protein CASSFPRGASADTEAFF.